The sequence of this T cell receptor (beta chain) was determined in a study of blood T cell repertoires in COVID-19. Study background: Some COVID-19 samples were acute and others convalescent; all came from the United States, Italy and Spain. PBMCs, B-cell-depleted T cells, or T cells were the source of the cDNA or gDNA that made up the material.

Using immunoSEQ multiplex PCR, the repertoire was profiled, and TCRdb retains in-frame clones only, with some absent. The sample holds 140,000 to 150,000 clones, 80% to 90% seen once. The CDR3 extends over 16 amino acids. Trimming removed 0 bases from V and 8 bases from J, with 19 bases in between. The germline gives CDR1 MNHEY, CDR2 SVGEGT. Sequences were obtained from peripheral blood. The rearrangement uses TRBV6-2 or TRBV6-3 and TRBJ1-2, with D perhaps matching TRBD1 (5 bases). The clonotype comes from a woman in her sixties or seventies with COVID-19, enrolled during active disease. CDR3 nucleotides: TGTGCCAGCAGTTACTCGAGTAGCGGGGCGAGTAGGGGCTACACCTTC. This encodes CASSYSSSGASRGYTF.